The rows below give T cell receptor beta chains drawn from one sample of a study of OX40 agonist ivuxolimab in advanced cancers. TCRdb's copy holds only in-frame clones and misses some; the assay was immunoSEQ multiplex PCR. The table has about 79,000 clones, 88% seen once. The sample in question was CD4+ or CD8+ T cells sorted from blood, obtained in a trial of the OX40 agonist ivuxolimab. The receptor set was obtained from an adult with an advanced solid tumor such as melanoma, head and neck, liver or kidney cancer. Both conserved end residues are part of each CDR3. The order of the fields is clone size, CDR3 length, D gene, V gene, J gene, CDR3 DNA, CDR3 protein. The D gene is left open where the match is weak. Expanded clones are given a class, and other clones once, few, many or no size at all.

>NA|15|TRBD2|TRBV11-2|TRBJ2-5
TGTGCCAGCAGCTTATGGGGACTAGCGGGAGAGACCCAGTACTTC
CASSLWGLAGETQYF
>once|12|NA|TRBV6-5|TRBJ2-1
TGTGCCAGCAGGGACCCCTCCACTGAGCAGTTCTTC
CASRDPSTEQFF
>NA|16|TRBD2|TRBV5-1|TRBJ2-7
TGCGCCAGCAGCCAGGGAACTAGCGGGCTGTCCTACGAGCAGTACTTC
CASSQGTSGLSYEQYF
>NA|16|TRBD2|TRBV25-1|TRBJ2-3
TGTGCCAGCAGTCCTTATACTAGCGGAAGCACAGATACGCAGTATTTT
CASSPYTSGSTDTQYF
>NA|13|NA|TRBV28|TRBJ1-2
TGTGCCAGCAGTGAAACCGGGAAAGTCGGCTACACCTTC
CASSETGKVGYTF
>NA|12|NA|TRBV28|TRBJ1-2
TGTGCCAGCAGTTTATACACGGGAGGCTACACCTTC
CASSLYTGGYTF
>NA|15|NA|TRBV7-3|TRBJ2-1
TGTGCCAGCAGCTTAGAACTGGCCTCCTACAATGAGCAGTTCTTC
CASSLELASYNEQFF
>NA|15|TRBD2|TRBV10-3|TRBJ2-1
TGTGCCACCAAGCCGGGACTAGCGGGAAGCAATGAGCAGTTCTTC
CATKPGLAGSNEQFF
>once|15|TRBD1|TRBV10-3|TRBJ2-1
TGTGCCATCAGTGTTGCACAGGGGGGATACAATGAGCAGTTCTTC
CAISVAQGGYNEQFF
>NA|17|TRBD1|TRBV28|TRBJ1-4
TGTGCCAGTATGTCAGGGGGGGAATATGCAACTAATGAAAAACTGTTTTTT
CASMSGGEYATNEKLFF
>NA|14|TRBD1|TRBV6-1|TRBJ1-2
TGTGCCAGCAGTGAGGGACAGGCTAACTATGGCTACACCTTC
CASSEGQANYGYTF
>NA|13|NA|TRBV5-1|TRBJ1-3
TGCGCCAGCAGCTTGGGCGACGGAAACACCATATATTTT
CASSLGDGNTIYF
>NA|17|NA|TRBV18|TRBJ1-5
TGTGCCAGCTCACCAGAGGGGCCCGCTTATAGCAATCAGCCCCAGCATTTT
CASSPEGPAYSNQPQHF
>NA|14|NA|TRBV10-3|TRBJ1-4
TGTGCCATCAGTGAAGGGGCAACTAATGAAAAACTGTTTTTT
CAISEGATNEKLFF
>NA|11|NA|TRBV28|TRBJ2-5
TGTGCCAGCAGTTTCAAAGAGACCCAGTACTTC
CASSFKETQYF
>NA|13|NA|TRBV12-5|TRBJ2-7
TGTGCTAGTGGTCTGGGACCAAGCTACGAGCAGTACTTC
CASGLGPSYEQYF
>NA|18|NA|TRBV5-1|TRBJ1-3
TGCGCCAGCAGCTTGGATTTCCCAGACCCTACCTCTGGAAACACCATATATTTT
CASSLDFPDPTSGNTIYF
>NA|13|NA|TRBV6-1|TRBJ2-5
TGTGCCAGCACACAGGGACATCCAGAGACCCAGTACTTC
CASTQGHPETQYF
>once|17|NA|TRBV5-1|TRBJ1-3
TGCGCCAGCAGCCCCGACATCGACAGACGCTCTGGAAACACCATATATTTT
CASSPDIDRRSGNTIYF
>NA|15|TRBD2|TRBV5-6|TRBJ2-1
TGTGCCAGCAGCTTGCTAGCGGGAACTTACAATGAGCAGTTCTTC
CASSLLAGTYNEQFF
>NA|16|TRBD2|TRBV5-6|TRBJ2-2
TGTGCCAGCAGCTTGATAGGGACTAGCATCTCCGGGGAGCTGTTTTTT
CASSLIGTSISGELFF
>NA|19|NA|TRBV4-1|TRBJ2-1
TGCGCCAGCAGCCAAGCCGCCCGGGGACCGGGTTTTAGGTACAATGAGCAGTTCTTC
CASSQAARGPGFRYNEQFF
>NA|15|TRBD2|TRBV2|TRBJ2-1
TGTGCCAGCAGGAGACTAGCGGGAGGGGGCAATGAGCAGTTCTTC
CASRRLAGGGNEQFF
>NA|15|NA|TRBV9|TRBJ1-1
TGTGCCAGCAGCGTCGGCCCTGAGGGGAACACTGAAGCTTTCTTT
CASSVGPEGNTEAFF
>NA|13|NA|TRBV29-1|TRBJ2-3
TGCAGCGTTGATAGCCAGGGAACAGATACGCAGTATTTT
CSVDSQGTDTQYF
>NA|14|NA|TRBV19|TRBJ1-1
TGTGCCAGTAGTATACCGGGGGCAGACACTGAAGCTTTCTTT
CASSIPGADTEAFF
>once|12|NA|TRBV13|TRBJ2-1
TGTGCCAGCAGCTTAGGCCGGAATGAGCAGTTCTTC
CASSLGRNEQFF
>NA|15|NA|TRBV28|TRBJ1-2
TGTGCCAGCAGTTTAGGCACACCCGTACCCCATGGCTACACCTTC
CASSLGTPVPHGYTF
>NA|14|NA|TRBV27|TRBJ2-2
TGTGCCAGCAGTATCTCTGTGAACACCGGGGAGCTGTTTTTT
CASSISVNTGELFF
>NA|14|NA|TRBV7-2|TRBJ1-4
TGTGCCAGCAGCCTCCGCCGACTGGATGAAAAACTGTTTTTT
CASSLRRLDEKLFF
>NA|14|TRBD1|TRBV11-2|TRBJ1-5
TGTGCCAGCAGCTCGGGACAGGGCAATCAGCCCCAGCATTTT
CASSSGQGNQPQHF
>NA|16|TRBD2|TRBV10-3|TRBJ2-4
TGTGCCATCAGTGAGTTCGGGACTAGCGGTGGGAACATTCAGTACTTC
CAISEFGTSGGNIQYF
>NA|17|TRBD1|TRBV6-4|TRBJ1-2
TGTGCCAGCAGTGACCCTCCGGACAGGCCCCTTAACTATGGCTACACCTTC
CASSDPPDRPLNYGYTF
>NA|14|NA|TRBV29-1|TRBJ2-3
TGCAGCGGTACCGGGACCCCTGGGGTAGATACGCAGTATTTT
CSGTGTPGVDTQYF
>NA|17|TRBD1|TRBV7-2|TRBJ1-2
TGTGCCAGCAGCTTAGTGGGGACAGGACTCACTAACTATGGCTACACCTTC
CASSLVGTGLTNYGYTF
>NA|13|TRBD1|TRBV6-6|TRBJ1-1
TGTGCCAGCAGCAAACAGGGGGTCACTGAAGCTTTCTTT
CASSKQGVTEAFF
>NA|11|NA|TRBV6-6|TRBJ1-4
TGTGCCAGCAGGGCCAGCGAAAAACTGTTTTTT
CASRASEKLFF
>NA|14|NA|TRBV5-1|TRBJ1-4
TGCGCCAGCAGCTTGGGGACAGCGAATGAAAAACTGTTTTTT
CASSLGTANEKLFF
>NA|14|TRBD1|TRBV10-3|TRBJ2-7
TGTGCCATCAGTGAGGGGGACAGGGGCTACGAGCAGTACTTC
CAISEGDRGYEQYF
>NA|11|NA|TRBV6-5|TRBJ2-1
TGTGCCAGCAGTTTTGGGCCTGAGCAGTTCTTC
CASSFGPEQFF
>NA|17|NA|TRBV4-1|TRBJ2-3
TGCGCCAGCAGCCACAGGGCGGGGGCAGCTAGCACAGATACGCAGTATTTT
CASSHRAGAASTDTQYF
>NA|14|NA|TRBV18|TRBJ2-7
TGTGCCAGCTCACCACCGGGAAGCCTATACGAGCAGTACTTC
CASSPPGSLYEQYF
>once|15|NA|TRBV6-6|TRBJ1-2
TGTGCCAGCAGTTACCCAACGGGGGGGACCAATGGCTACACCTTC
CASSYPTGGTNGYTF
>NA|15|TRBD2|TRBV9|TRBJ2-1
TGTGCCAGCAGCGTAGGCGGGGAGGGCCGCAATGAGCAGTTCTTC
CASSVGGEGRNEQFF
>NA|18|NA|TRBV27|TRBJ1-3
TGTGCCAGCAGTGAATACCCCTCGCAGGGTGGTTCTGGAAACACCATATATTTT
CASSEYPSQGGSGNTIYF
>NA|16|TRBD2|TRBV5-1|TRBJ2-2
TGCGCCAGCAGCATAACTAGCGGGAGCACCACCGGGGAGCTGTTTTTT
CASSITSGSTTGELFF
>NA|15|TRBD2|TRBV19|TRBJ2-7
TGTGCCAGTCAGGGACTAGCGGGAGAAGTGACGAAGCAGTACTTC
CASQGLAGEVTKQYF
>NA|15|NA|TRBV5-4|TRBJ1-5
TGTGCCAGCAGCCAAGGCACTGGCATGGATCAGCCCCAGCATTTT
CASSQGTGMDQPQHF
>NA|12|NA|TRBV28|TRBJ1-5
TGTGCCAGCAGTTTTGCAGTTGCGCCCCAGCATTTT
CASSFAVAPQHF
>NA|18|NA|TRBV19|TRBJ2-1
TGTGCCAGTAGTATAGACGGGGGCGGTAGCGCGGGGTACAATGAGCAGTTCTTC
CASSIDGGGSAGYNEQFF
>NA|20|NA|TRBV1|TRBJ2-1
TGCACCAGCAGCCAAGATAGGGGGACTAGCGGGAGGCGCTTCTACAATGAGCAGTTCTTC
CTSSQDRGTSGRRFYNEQFF
>NA|12|NA|TRBV30|TRBJ1-3
TGTGCCTGGGGAAGGCTGGACAACACCATATATTTT
CAWGRLDNTIYF
>few|14|TRBD1|TRBV7-2|TRBJ1-5
TGTGCCAGCAGCTTAAGAACAGGGGGCCAGCCCCAGCATTTT
CASSLRTGGQPQHF
>NA|13|NA|TRBV5-1|TRBJ2-5
TGCGCCAGCAGCCCCGGGACCGAAGAGACCCAGTACTTC
CASSPGTEETQYF